A single TCR beta chain is shown here with its context. The data are from a study of beta chain features in type 1 diabetes. Cells sorted by CD45RO/CCR7/CD25/CD127/CD95/CD27 comprised CD4+ naive, central memory, regulatory and stem cell-like memory cells. CDR1 and CDR2 (germline): GTSNPN, SVGIG (reference sequence). Between the trimmed V and J ends, which lost 0 bases and 1 base, there was a span of 11 bases. The CDR3 has 15 amino acids. Of the isolated RNA, all was reverse transcribed, and so the sequenced material was expressed TCRB transcripts. For naive, central memory and regulatory T cell samples, reads averaged around 3.6 million. Data came from immunoSEQ multiplex PCR; TCRdb stores just in-frame clones and leaves some out. The sample holds about 220,000 clones, approximately 10% seen once.

The origin of this receptor is a man aged 18-30 years in good health. The sequenced sample consisted of central memory CD4+ T cells from blood. This chain links TRBV30 with TRBJ2-3, with a tentative D call TRBD2 (5 bases). The CDR3 protein is CAWSVLGSGTDTQYF. DNA for the CDR3: TGTGCCTGGAGTGTACTAGGATCGGGCACAGATACGCAGTATTTT.